Listed below are T cell receptor beta chains from one sample, sequenced in a study of shared T cell receptors in the human thymus. The table came from immunoSEQ multiplex PCR; TCRdb's copy has only in-frame clones and leaves some out. Of more than 550,000 clones detected, around 87% appear once; the ten largest clones hold roughly 0.0089%. These data were likewise used in another study, on human thymus T cells.

What was sequenced was thymocytes. These receptors all come from a boy less than two years old with a congenital heart defect. The CDR3 runs from the conserved cysteine through the conserved F or W. A D gene is named only where the DNA matches it firmly. Expanded clones get a size class; other rows say once, few or many, or leave the size out.

j_gene | abundance | d_gene | v_gene | CDR3aa | CDR3nt
TRBJ1-1 | - | - | TRBV19 | CASSRVSMNTEAFF | TGTGCCAGTAGCAGGGTAAGCATGAACACTGAAGCTTTCTTT
TRBJ1-6 | - | TRBD1 | TRBV10-3 | CAISEQGANSPLHF | TGTGCCATCAGTGAGCAGGGGGCCAATTCACCCCTCCACTTT
TRBJ2-1 | - | - | TRBV4-1 | CASSRPQQQGKRGNEQFF | TGCGCCAGCAGCCGACCCCAACAACAGGGAAAGAGGGGCAATGAGCAGTTCTTC
TRBJ2-7 | - | - | TRBV28 | CASSLPSVPSYEQYF | TGTGCCAGCAGTTTACCCAGCGTGCCCTCCTACGAGCAGTACTTC
TRBJ1-5 | - | TRBD1 | TRBV5-6 | CASSQTGASNQPQHF | TGTGCCAGCAGCCAAACAGGGGCCAGCAATCAGCCCCAGCATTTT
TRBJ1-2 | once | TRBD1 | TRBV11-2 | CASSSSWDREYNYGYTF | TGTGCCAGCAGCTCCTCTTGGGACAGGGAATATAACTATGGCTACACCTTC
TRBJ2-1 | - | TRBD2 | TRBV5-1 | CASSLGGGDNEQFF | TGCGCCAGCAGCTTGGGCGGGGGGGATAATGAGCAGTTCTTC
TRBJ1-5 | - | - | TRBV20-1 | CSASNNQPQHF | TGCAGTGCATCAAACAATCAGCCCCAGCATTTT
TRBJ1-3 | - | TRBD1 | TRBV7-2 | CASSAAGQTSGNTIYF | TGTGCCAGCAGCGCTGCGGGACAGACCTCTGGAAACACCATATATTTT
TRBJ1-1 | - | - | TRBV28 | CASRPGQINTEAFF | TGTGCCAGCCGCCCGGGACAAATAAACACTGAAGCTTTCTTT
TRBJ2-2 | - | TRBD2 | TRBV7-2 | CASSAASGRALELFF | TGTGCCAGCAGCGCTGCTAGCGGGAGGGCGTTGGAGCTGTTTTTT
TRBJ2-5 | - | TRBD1 | TRBV18 | CASSPMGTGYQETQYF | TGTGCCAGCTCACCAATGGGGACAGGGTATCAAGAGACCCAGTACTTC
TRBJ2-1 | - | - | TRBV10-3 | CAISETGNEQFF | TGTGCCATCAGTGAGACAGGGAATGAGCAGTTCTTC
TRBJ1-2 | - | - | TRBV28 | CASSFRYGYTF | TGTGCCAGCAGTTTTCGGTATGGCTACACCTTC
TRBJ2-2 | - | TRBD1 | TRBV29-1 | CSVGTGTGELFF | TGCAGCGTTGGGACAGGGACCGGGGAGCTGTTTTTT
TRBJ1-5 | - | - | TRBV28 | CASRSDRVINQPQHF | TGTGCCAGCAGATCAGACAGAGTAATTAATCAGCCCCAGCATTTT
TRBJ1-5 | once | - | TRBV4-3 | CASSPSHNRQGNQPQHF | TGCGCCAGCAGCCCTTCCCACAACCGACAGGGCAATCAGCCCCAGCATTTT
TRBJ2-5 | - | - | TRBV7-3 | CASSLRGRETQYF | TGTGCCAGCAGCTTAAGGGGGCGGGAGACCCAGTACTTC
TRBJ1-3 | - | TRBD1 | TRBV4-3 | CASSQDGFVDRAAGNTIYF | TGCGCCAGCAGCCAAGATGGCTTTGTGGACAGGGCGGCTGGAAACACCATATATTTT
TRBJ2-7 | - | TRBD2 | TRBV5-4 | CASSFSGSGRDRSYEQYF | TGTGCCAGCAGCTTCAGTGGCTCCGGGAGGGATAGGTCCTACGAGCAGTACTTC
TRBJ1-4 | - | - | TRBV19 | CASSIRQALATNEKLFF | TGTGCCAGTAGTATAAGACAGGCCCTTGCAACTAATGAAAAACTGTTTTTT
TRBJ2-2 | - | TRBD1 | TRBV6-6 | CASSSPGTGNTGELFF | TGTGCCAGCAGTTCCCCCGGGACAGGTAACACCGGGGAGCTGTTTTTT